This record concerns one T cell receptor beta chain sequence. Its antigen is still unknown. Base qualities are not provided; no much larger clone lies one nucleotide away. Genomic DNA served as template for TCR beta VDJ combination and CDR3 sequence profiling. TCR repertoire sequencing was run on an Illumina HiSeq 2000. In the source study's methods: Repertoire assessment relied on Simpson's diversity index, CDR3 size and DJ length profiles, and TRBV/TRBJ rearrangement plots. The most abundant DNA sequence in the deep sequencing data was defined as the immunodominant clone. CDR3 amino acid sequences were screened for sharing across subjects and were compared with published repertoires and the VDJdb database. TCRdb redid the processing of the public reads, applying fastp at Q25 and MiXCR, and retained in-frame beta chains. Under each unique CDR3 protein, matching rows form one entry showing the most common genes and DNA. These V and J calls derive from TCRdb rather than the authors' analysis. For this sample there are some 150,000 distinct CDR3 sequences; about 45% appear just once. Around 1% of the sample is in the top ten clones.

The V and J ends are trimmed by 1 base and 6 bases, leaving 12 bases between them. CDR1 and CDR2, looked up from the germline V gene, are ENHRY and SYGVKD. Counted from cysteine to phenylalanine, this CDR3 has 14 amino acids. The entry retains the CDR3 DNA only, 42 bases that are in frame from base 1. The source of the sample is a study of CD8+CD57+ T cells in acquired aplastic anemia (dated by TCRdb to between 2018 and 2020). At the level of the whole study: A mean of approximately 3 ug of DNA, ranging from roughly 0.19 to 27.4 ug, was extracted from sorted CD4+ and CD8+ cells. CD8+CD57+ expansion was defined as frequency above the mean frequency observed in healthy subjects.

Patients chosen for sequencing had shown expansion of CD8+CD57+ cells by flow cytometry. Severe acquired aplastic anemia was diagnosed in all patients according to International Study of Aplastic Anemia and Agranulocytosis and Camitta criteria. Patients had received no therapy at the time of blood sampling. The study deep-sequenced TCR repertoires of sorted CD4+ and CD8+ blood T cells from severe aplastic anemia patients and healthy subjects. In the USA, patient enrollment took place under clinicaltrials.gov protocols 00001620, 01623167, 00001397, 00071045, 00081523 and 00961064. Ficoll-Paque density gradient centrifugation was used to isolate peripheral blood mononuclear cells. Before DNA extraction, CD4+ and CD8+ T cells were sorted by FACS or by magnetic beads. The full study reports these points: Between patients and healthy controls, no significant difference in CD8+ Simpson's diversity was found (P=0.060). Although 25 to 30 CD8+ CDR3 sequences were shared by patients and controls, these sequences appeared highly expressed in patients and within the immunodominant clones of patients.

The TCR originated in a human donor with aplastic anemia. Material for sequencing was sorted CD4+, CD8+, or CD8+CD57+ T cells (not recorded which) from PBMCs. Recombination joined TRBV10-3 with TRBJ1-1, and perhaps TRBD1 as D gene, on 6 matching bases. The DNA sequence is TGTGCCATCAGTGAGTTTCAGGGGATGCCTGAAGCTTTCTTT. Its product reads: CAISEFQGMPEAFF.